This TCR beta chain came from a study of blood T cells in healthy people across ages. Regarding the study as a whole: Age showed a roughly linear inverse relationship with TCR beta diversity per million T cells.

Together with a sample-barcoded 5' primer, a J-beta primer mix was included in a second PCR lasting roughly 6 to 12 cycles. Sequencing recovered at least 2.5 million CDR3-containing paired-end reads from each sample. TCRdb recomputed calls from the 5' RACE reads with MiXCR, one row per CDR3 protein. The table has over 1,500,000 distinct CDR3 sequences, approximately 40% seen once. Note on this clonotype: The antigen remains unidentified.

Donors each provided approximately 9.6 milliliters of peripheral blood. Per the germline V gene, CDR1 is SNHLY and CDR2 is FYNNEI. The CDR3 contains 17 residues. The J segment lost 5 bases and the V segment lost 2 bases, leaving 14 bases of the junction unmatched. The sequence was collected from a human donor in good health. The gene calls are TRBV2 and TRBJ1-2, with 7 bases matching TRBD1. What was sequenced was blood. The CDR3 DNA reads TGTGCCAGCAGTGAAAGTCGGGGAGGGACAGTCCATTATGGCTACACCTTC. Translating it yields CASSESRGGTVHYGYTF.